This T cell receptor beta chain stems from a study of T cell repertoires in cytomegalovirus infection. Overall study context: The study used recently identified HLA-C-restricted and well-studied HLA-B-restricted CMV epitopes.

This clonotype was seen more than once but under ten times. The antigen remains unidentified. TCRdb re-derived calls from the reads in MiXCR, one entry per CDR3 protein. The sample contains fewer than 1,000,000 distinct CDR3 sequences, about a third of which appear only once. The CDR3 length is 14 residues. Trimming pared 6 bases from V and 4 bases from J, leaving 13 bases between. The germline CDR1 and CDR2 sequences are MDHEN and SYDVKM. Whole-study findings and limits: Ex vivo, HLA-C-restricted CMV-specific TCR beta clonotypes prevailed over the rest of the response.

V usage is TRBV28 and J usage is TRBJ1-5; perhaps TRBD1 as D (6 bases). The receptor's source is a human donor in good health (CMV status not recorded). Some clones in this sample may be carry-over from other donors' samples. The source material was cultured CD8+ T cells from PBMCs, sampled from culture after CMV antigen stimulation. This chain's CDR3 is CASRQGMGNQPQHF. In DNA form, the CDR3 reads TGTGCCAGCAGGCAGGGGATGGGGAATCAGCCCCAGCATTTT.